The 26 T cell receptor beta chains below all came from one sample that was sequenced in a study of T cell changes during pregnancy in multiple sclerosis. Libraries were prepared by immunoSEQ multiplex PCR; TCRdb keeps only in-frame clonotypes and omits some of them. The table lists fewer than 50,000 clones, 91% of them singletons. The sequences come from CD4+ T cells from peripheral blood mononuclear cells, collected in the second trimester of pregnancy. Source of these receptors: a female donor in good health, enrolled as a control in a pregnancy study.

Remarks on this clone: The junction does not match germline at one end; this may be a read error. The rearrangement links TRBV7-7 to TRBJ2-5, with D unclear. Germline CDR1 is SSHAT and CDR2 is FNYEAQ (reference sequence). The CDR3 covers 15 residues. The CDR3 bases are TGTGCTAGCAGCGTAGCACAAGCGCCGCAAGAGACCCAGTACTTC. This gives the protein CASSVAQAPQETQYF.

The chain recombines TRBV7-9 with TRBJ2-1, with 13 bases aligning to TRBD2. V lost 2 bases, J lost 5 bases, and 6 bases stayed unmatched. This CDR3 spans 17 amino acids. Germline CDR1 is SEHNR and CDR2 is FQNEAQ (reference sequence). The CDR3: CASSLPRTSGGNNEQFF. DNA for the CDR3: TGTGCCAGCAGCTTACCGCGGACTAGCGGGGGTAACAATGAGCAGTTCTTC.

This chain uses TRBV28 with TRBJ1-2, with 9 bases fitting TRBD1. Trimming cost V 11 bases and J 2 bases; bases outside gene matches: 9. CDR1 MDHEN and CDR2 SYDVKM come from the germline V gene. CDR3 length: 14 amino acids. In nucleotides, the CDR3 is TGTGCCTTACGCTCCGGGACAGGGAACTATGGCTACACCTTC. Amino acid sequence: CALRSGTGNYGYTF.

The chain recombines TRBV6-1 with TRBJ1-2, with 8 nucleotides matching TRBD1. J gave up 5 bases and V 3 bases, and 5 bases lay outside the gene matches. The CDR3 loop spans 14 amino acids. Germline V CDR1 and CDR2: MNHNS, SASEGT. The CDR3 sequence is CASSEGTGLYGYTF. For the CDR3, the DNA is TGTGCCAGCAGTGAGGGGACAGGACTATATGGCTACACCTTC.

The CDR3 protein is CASSIRGPNTEAFF. In nucleotides, the CDR3 is TGTGCCAGCAGCATTCGTGGGCCTAACACTGAAGCTTTCTTT. The chain is built from TRBV7-2 and TRBJ1-1, with D hard to call. V lost 5 bases and J lost 2, with 12 bases in between. The CDR3 has 14 amino acids. The germline V gene encodes CDR1 SGHTA and CDR2 FQGNSA.

The rearrangement links TRBV7-2 to TRBJ1-1; D might be TRBD1 (6 bases). The CDR3 consists of 14 residues. V lost 2 bases, J lost 3 bases, and 10 bases lay in between. Germline-derived CDR1 and CDR2 are SGHTA and FQGNSA. The CDR3 nucleotides are TGTGCCAGCAGCTTATCCGGGGGGCACACTGAAGCTTTCTTT. Translating it yields CASSLSGGHTEAFF.

The V call is TRBV20-1, the J call TRBJ2-1, with unresolved D. Germline CDR1 is DFQATT and CDR2 is SNEGSKA (reference sequence). The CDR3 length is 10 residues. V shed 6 bases and J shed 6 bases, with 6 bases lying between them. The CDR3 sequence is CSAGSNEQFF. The CDR3 bases are TGCAGTGCCGGGTCCAATGAGCAGTTCTTC.

This chain links TRBV19 with TRBJ1-2; the match to TRBD1 covers 10 bases. V lost 3 bases, J lost 0 bases, and 4 bases stayed unmatched. Germline V gene sequence: CDR1 LNHDA, CDR2 SQIVND (reference sequence). The CDR3 has 16 residues. In DNA form, the CDR3 reads TGTGCCAGTAGTATGGCCGGGACAGGGGCTAACTATGGCTACACCTTC. This sequence encodes CASSMAGTGANYGYTF. Full variable domain (rest looked up from reference TRBV19 and TRBJ1-2): DGGITQSPKYLFRKEGQNVTLSCEQNLNHDAMYWYRQDPGQGLRLIYYSQIVNDFQKGDIAEGYSVSREKKESFPLTVTSAQKNPTAFYLCASSMAGTGANYGYTFGSGTRLTVV.

The chain uses TRBV4-3 and TRBJ1-2, with D tentatively TRBD1 (5 bases). V was trimmed by 0 bases and J by 2 bases, leaving 19 bases between them. The CDR3 sequence is 18 residues long. Germline V lookup: CDR1 LGHNA, CDR2 YSLEER. The CDR3 DNA sequence: TGCGCCAGCAGCCAAGATCGACGTCGGGGGGATCTAAACTATGGCTACACCTTC. Protein product: CASSQDRRRGDLNYGYTF.

This clone was observed a few times. The chain uses TRBV10-1 and TRBJ1-2; D is ambiguous. Germline CDR1 is WNHNN and CDR2 is SYGVQD (reference sequence). This CDR3 has 10 residues. Trimming took off 6 bases at V and 8 bases at J, with 7 bases between the two ends. CDR3 loop: CASSCEGYTF. The CDR3 bases are TGCGCCAGCAGCTGCGAGGGCTACACCTTC.

J is TRBJ2-7 and V is TRBV7-2; 11 nucleotides match TRBD2. J lost 7 bases, V lost 2 bases, and 10 bases had no gene match. The CDR3 contains 16 residues. Per germline, CDR1 SGHTA and CDR2 FQGNSA. The CDR3 reads CASSLNSGGAFQEQYF. CDR3 sequence (DNA): TGTGCCAGCAGCTTAAATAGCGGGGGGGCCTTTCAGGAGCAGTACTTC.

V usage is TRBV2 and J usage is TRBJ1-1; TRBD1 matches at 7 bases. The CDR3 is 13 residues long. V shed 3 bases and J 7 bases; nucleotides not matched to a gene: 5. Germline-derived CDR1 and CDR2 are SNHLY and FYNNEI. In nucleotides, the CDR3 is TGTGCCAGCAGTGACCCCAGGGGGGTTGAAGCTTTCTTT. This codes for CASSDPRGVEAFF.

The chain uses TRBV19 and TRBJ2-1, with 14 bases identical to TRBD2. V was pared by 5 bases and J by 10 bases, with 7 bases of the junction left unmatched. CDR3 size: 15 residues. Germline CDR1 is LNHDA and CDR2 is SQIVND (reference sequence). CDR3: CASSGLAGGQWEQFF. As DNA, the CDR3 is TGTGCCAGTAGTGGACTAGCGGGGGGTCAATGGGAGCAGTTCTTC.

The genes are TRBV5-1 and TRBJ1-2; tentatively, D is TRBD1 (5 bases). V gave up 0 bases and J gave up 6 bases, with 12 bases separating them. The CDR3 length is 14 residues. Germline V gene data show CDR1 as SGHRS and CDR2 as YFSETQ. The CDR3 DNA is TGCGCCAGCAGCTTGGGTGACAGCTTCGATGGCTACACCTTC. Protein product: CASSLGDSFDGYTF.

This clone was counted a few times. The V and J genes are TRBV19 and TRBJ1-1; TRBD1 is a possible D gene (5 bases). The germline V gene has CDR1 LNHDA and CDR2 SQIVND (reference sequence). V was trimmed by 2 bases and J by 5 bases, leaving 12 bases between them. This CDR3 has 14 residues. This CDR3 is CASSISGGRTEAFF. The DNA of the CDR3 is TGTGCCAGTAGTATATCGGGGGGACGGACTGAAGCTTTCTTT.

The chain uses TRBV4-1 and TRBJ2-4; 15 bases align to TRBD2. The germline V gene encodes CDR1 MGHRA and CDR2 YSYEKL. CDR3 length equals 18 residues. Unmatched junction bases numbered 3, after V lost 3 bases and J lost 0 bases. CDR3 region: CASSQGLAGGLAKNIQYF. CDR3 nucleotides: TGCGCCAGCAGCCAGGGACTAGCGGGGGGCTTAGCCAAAAACATTCAGTACTTC.

The rearrangement uses TRBV6-5 and TRBJ1-2, with 9 bases lining up with TRBD1. This CDR3 is built from 13 residues. After removal of 6 bases from V and 8 bases from J, the junction contained 7 bases not matched to a gene. CDR1 MNHEY and CDR2 SVGAGI come from the germline V gene. The CDR3 region is CASSLQGARGYTF. CDR3 DNA: TGTGCCAGCAGCTTACAGGGGGCGCGGGGCTACACCTTC.

J is TRBJ1-2 and V is TRBV9; 7 bases fit TRBD1. Germline CDR1 is SGDLS and CDR2 is YYNGEE. V gave up 4 bases and J gave up 3 bases; unmatched junction bases: 9. CDR3 length: 15 residues. The CDR3 DNA is TGTGCCAGCAGCTCAGAACAGGGGCGCGACTATGGCTACACCTTC. The encoded protein is CASSSEQGRDYGYTF.

V and J are TRBV27 and TRBJ2-7; 9 positions agree with TRBD1. The V gene end was trimmed by 3 bases and the J gene end by 8 bases; junction bases not matched to a gene: 11. The CDR3 spans 15 residues. The germline CDR1 and CDR2 sequences are MNHEY and SMNVEV (reference sequence). CDR3 nucleotide sequence: TGTGCCAGCAGTTTCCGGGGACAGGGTGAGTTAAAGCAGTACTTC. This gives the protein CASSFRGQGELKQYF.

The chain employs TRBV15 and TRBJ2-1, with D tentatively TRBD2 (5 bases). Germline V gene data show CDR1 as LNHNV and CDR2 as YYDKDF (reference sequence). This CDR3 is 16 amino acids long. V was cut by 3 bases and J by 4 bases, with 16 bases left in between. The CDR3 sequence is CATSSGIFGGYNEQFF. CDR3 nucleotide sequence: TGTGCCACCAGCAGCGGGATTTTCGGTGGGTACAATGAGCAGTTCTTC.

Only one count was recorded for this clone. The V and J genes are TRBV6-1 and TRBJ1-5; D is possibly TRBD1 (6 bases). V dropped 10 bases and J dropped 6 bases, with 19 bases sitting between them. CDR1 and CDR2 (germline): MNHNS, SASEGT. The CDR3 has 14 residues. For the CDR3, the DNA is TGTGCCATCCGGTCGGGGGGGGCTGTTCAGCCCCAGCATTTT. It encodes CAIRSGGAVQPQHF.

The genes are TRBV29-1 and TRBJ1-2; TRBD1 aligns across 9 bases. The CDR3 spans 16 residues. Germline CDR1 reads SQVTM; CDR2 reads ANQGSEA. V was clipped by 4 bases and J by 8 bases; unmatched bases: 17. The CDR3 here is CSVVYPLRGTGSGYTF. The CDR3 DNA reads as TGCAGCGTTGTATACCCCTTGCGCGGGACAGGGAGCGGCTACACCTTC.

The genes are TRBV7-3 and TRBJ2-2, with 10 bases matching TRBD2. This CDR3 has 17 amino acids. Per germline, CDR1 SGHTA and CDR2 FQGTGA. V shed 1 base and J 4 bases; nucleotides not matched to a gene: 6. CDR3 in amino acids: CASSLIAGGPSTGELFF. CDR3 coding DNA: TGTGCCAGCAGCTTAATAGCGGGGGGCCCGAGCACCGGGGAGCTGTTTTTT.

This clone was observed once. The chain recombines TRBV19 with TRBJ2-3; D not resolved. This CDR3 is 13 amino acids long. Germline lookup yields CDR1 LNHDA and CDR2 SQIVND (reference sequence). The ends were cut back, 4 bases at V and 6 bases at J, with 11 bases in the middle. DNA for the CDR3: TGTGCCAGTAGTACGACTGTGGGTGATACGCAGTATTTT. It encodes CASSTTVGDTQYF.

The rearrangement joins TRBV11-2 to TRBJ2-2, with 12 bases matching TRBD2. Trimming removed 5 bases from V and 0 bases from J; junction bases left unmatched: 4. This CDR3 has 17 residues. Looked up from germline, CDR1 is SGHAT and CDR2 is FQNNGV. This CDR3 is CASSRTSGGTNTGELFF. Written as DNA, the CDR3 is TGTGCCAGCAGCCGTACTAGCGGGGGGACGAACACCGGGGAGCTGTTTTTT. The whole variable domain, remainder taken from reference TRBV11-2 and TRBJ2-2, is EAGVAQSPRYKIIEKRQSVAFWCNPISGHATLYWYQQILGQGPKLLIQFQNNGVVDDSQLPKDRFSAERLKGVDSTLKIQPAKLEDSAVYLCASSRTSGGTNTGELFFGEGSRLTVL.

CDR3 amino acids: CAADISSYEQYF. The CDR3 DNA sequence: TGTGCCGCGGACATCTCCTCCTACGAGCAGTACTTC. The J gene is TRBJ2-7, the V gene TRBV6-5; a possible D gene is TRBD1 (5 bases). There are 12 residues in the CDR3. V was clipped by 11 bases and J by 0 bases, with 11 bases between them. The germline V gene has CDR1 MNHEY and CDR2 SVGAGI.